This T cell receptor (beta chain) is from a study of blood T cells in healthy people across ages (dated by TCRdb to between 2014 and 2017). For the study in its entirety: In model experiments, template switching captured about one uniquely barcoded TCR beta cDNA molecule for every two T cells. Using the same blood draw, the study looked at two additional independent replicas of 1 million unique cDNA reads for two donors, one aged 18 to 29 and the other aged 80 or older. To avoid experimental bias, donors of different ages were distributed randomly across sequencing lanes. Donors were grouped into four age groups: young (average approximately 15 years), middle-aged (about 38), aged (around 62) and long-lived (approximately 78). Using deep sequencing normalized with unique cDNA molecular identifiers, the study measured how TCR beta repertoire diversity changes with age.

The donors were around 39 Caucasian individuals from Russia, aged roughly 6 to 90 years, who were systemically healthy. Ten milliliters of peripheral blood were drawn from each donor into EDTA-treated Vacutainer tubes. Ficoll-Paque density-gradient centrifugation was used to isolate PBMCs, with at least 6.5 million per sample. Total RNA was extracted from PBMCs with Trizol reagent, with at least 5.5 micrograms obtained per sample. The percentages of naive CD45RAhigh/CD27high T cells were determined by flow cytometry on a PBMC aliquot from every donor. In its sample, this clonotype was seen once. The clone's antigen remains unknown. The input lacks base qualities; no much larger clone sits a single base away. One read provides weak support. General study outcomes and caveats: Bulk unsorted PBMC profiling prevented conclusive comparison of naive and antigen-experienced compartments. The percentage of naive T cells measured by flow cytometry correlated strongly with observed TCR beta diversity. Compared with the aged group, more naive CD4+ T cells, fewer expanded clones and increased TCR diversity were shown by the long-lived group, suggesting age selection. Because the CMV infection status of the donors was unknown, age-related changes in expanded clonotypes may potentially have been confounded. As age increased, observed TCR beta diversity per million T cells dropped in a roughly linear way, and a significant reduction was already evident by age 40. Estimates of total diversity from one million sequenced T cells were regarded as lower bounds and underestimates.

Libraries were made using 5' RACE. The sample was run on an Illumina HiSeq 2500. A second PCR of 7 to 11 cycles was run with a J-beta primer mix and a sample-barcoded 5' primer. A unique molecular identifier was introduced onto each TCR beta cDNA molecule by a template-switch 5' adaptor carrying 12 random nucleotides. Each sample yielded at least 2.5 million CDR3-containing paired-end reads. First-strand cDNA was synthesized from all RNA with the Mint cDNA synthesis kit, primed by a TRBC-specific oligonucleotide. Following uracil-DNA glycosylase treatment, a first 18-cycle PCR with universal primers M1SS and BC2_uni_R was performed on all cDNA. On the authors' methods: Each sample was normalized by randomly selecting 1 million high-quality reads, each carrying a distinct molecular identifier. Instead of being binned into consensus sequences, reads with shared molecular identifiers were discarded. MiTCR, run with a Q25 quality threshold and the strictest error-elimination algorithm, handled CDR3 identification, clonotype clustering and error correction. Lower-bound total TCR beta diversity was estimated with a nonparametric unseen species model using Euler transformation. TCRdb trimmed the raw reads at Q25, called clones with MiXCR and kept productive beta chains. Rows with a matching CDR3 protein are joined into one entry that keeps the most common DNA and genes. The V and J calls follow TCRdb's processing rather than the paper's. This sample comprises around 500,000 distinct CDR3 sequences, around 48% of them detected only once. Around 23% of the sample comes from the top ten.

Measured from the cysteine to the phenylalanine, the CDR3 is 14 residues long. This entry keeps only the CDR3 DNA: 42 bases, framed from base 1. Trimming costs V 7 bases and J 1 base, and their ends lie 14 bases apart. Sequencing was performed on blood. The V and J genes are TRBV12-3 or TRBV12-4 and TRBJ2-7, with the D gene tentatively TRBD1 or TRBD2, based on 5 matching bases in each. The source of this sequence is an elderly man in good health. CDR3 loop: CASTDDGGSYEQYF. The nucleotide sequence is given as TGTGCCAGCACCGACGATGGGGGATCCTACGAGCAGTACTTC.